This is a list of T cell receptor beta chains from one sample in a study of cytomegalovirus exposure and HLA in healthy donors. The assay was immunoSEQ multiplex PCR, and TCRdb's table has in-frame clones only and misses some. Among roughly 220,000 clones, approximately 88% were seen once, and the ten largest hold over 12%. Sequencing was performed on PBMCs. Receptors were obtained from a woman in her 30s in good health and CMV-seropositive. Each CDR3 is given with its conserved first and last residue. Each record gives: CDR3 DNA, CDR3 protein, D gene, clone size, J gene, V gene. A D gene is named only where the DNA matches it firmly. The listing skips clone size in some rows; elsewhere it reads once, few, many or a size class.

CDR3nt: TGCAGCGTTGAAATGGGGGATGAGCAGTTCTTC; CDR3aa: CSVEMGDEQFF; d_gene: NA; abundance: NA; j_gene: TRBJ2-1; v_gene: TRBV29-1
CDR3nt: TGTGCCAGCTCACAAAACGGGGGGAAGTATAGCAATCAGCCCCAGCATTTT; CDR3aa: CASSQNGGKYSNQPQHF; d_gene: NA; abundance: NA; j_gene: TRBJ1-5; v_gene: TRBV18
CDR3nt: TGTGCCAGCAGTGCGTCCCCCTACGAGCAGTACTTC; CDR3aa: CASSASPYEQYF; d_gene: NA; abundance: NA; j_gene: TRBJ2-7; v_gene: TRBV28
CDR3nt: TGTGCCAGCAGTGAAAGGACAGGGAACACTGAAGCTTTCTTT; CDR3aa: CASSERTGNTEAFF; d_gene: TRBD1; abundance: NA; j_gene: TRBJ1-1; v_gene: TRBV2
CDR3nt: TGCGCCAGCAGCCAACTAGCGGGAGGCAACACCGGGGAGCTGTTTTTT; CDR3aa: CASSQLAGGNTGELFF; d_gene: TRBD2; abundance: once; j_gene: TRBJ2-2; v_gene: TRBV4-1
CDR3nt: TGTGCCAGCAGCTTAACACCAGGGCCGGACTATGGCTACACCTTC; CDR3aa: CASSLTPGPDYGYTF; d_gene: NA; abundance: NA; j_gene: TRBJ1-2; v_gene: TRBV7-2
CDR3nt: TGCGCCAGCAGCTTTGGGGGGGCTGAAGCTTTCTTT; CDR3aa: CASSFGGAEAFF; d_gene: NA; abundance: NA; j_gene: TRBJ1-1; v_gene: TRBV5-1
CDR3nt: TGCGCCAGCAGCCAAGTATCAGGGGACTATGGCTACACCTTC; CDR3aa: CASSQVSGDYGYTF; d_gene: NA; abundance: NA; j_gene: TRBJ1-2; v_gene: TRBV4-3
CDR3nt: TGTGCCAGCAGGGGCGGGGGACAGACCTATGGCTACACCTTC; CDR3aa: CASRGGGQTYGYTF; d_gene: TRBD1; abundance: once; j_gene: TRBJ1-2; v_gene: TRBV2
CDR3nt: TGCGCCAGCAGCCCCTCTTTTGATTACAGGGGGAACCAGCCCCAGCATTTT; CDR3aa: CASSPSFDYRGNQPQHF; d_gene: TRBD1; abundance: NA; j_gene: TRBJ1-5; v_gene: TRBV4-3
CDR3nt: TGCGCCAGCAGCTTGGTGGCAGCAAACTCTGGAAACACCATATATTTT; CDR3aa: CASSLVAANSGNTIYF; d_gene: NA; abundance: few; j_gene: TRBJ1-3; v_gene: TRBV5-1
CDR3nt: TGCGCCAGCAGTGAGTCCGCGGCCAGGGGGCAAGAGACCCAGTACTTC; CDR3aa: CASSESAARGQETQYF; d_gene: TRBD1; abundance: NA; j_gene: TRBJ2-5; v_gene: TRBV10-2
CDR3nt: TGTGCCAGCAGTTTGGGGGAATATCACACTGAAGCTTTCTTT; CDR3aa: CASSLGEYHTEAFF; d_gene: NA; abundance: NA; j_gene: TRBJ1-1; v_gene: TRBV28
CDR3nt: TGTGCCTGGAGTGTAACAGGGGTTTGGAGAGGCTACACCTTC; CDR3aa: CAWSVTGVWRGYTF; d_gene: TRBD1; abundance: NA; j_gene: TRBJ1-2; v_gene: TRBV30
CDR3nt: TGTGCCAGCAGTGAAGGGCCGCCTAGCGGGGGGGTTGTTAGCACAGATACGCAGTATTTT; CDR3aa: CASSEGPPSGGVVSTDTQYF; d_gene: TRBD2; abundance: NA; j_gene: TRBJ2-3; v_gene: TRBV6-1
CDR3nt: TGTGCCAGCTCCCCAGGGGGCCTAAGCAATCAGCCCCAGCATTTT; CDR3aa: CASSPGGLSNQPQHF; d_gene: TRBD1; abundance: NA; j_gene: TRBJ1-5; v_gene: TRBV18
CDR3nt: TGTGCCAGCAGCTTAGGAGGTGGGAACACTGAAGCTTTCTTT; CDR3aa: CASSLGGGNTEAFF; d_gene: NA; abundance: NA; j_gene: TRBJ1-1; v_gene: TRBV7-6
CDR3nt: TGTGCCAGCAGCTTAGACAGGGGCACAGATACGCAGTATTTT; CDR3aa: CASSLDRGTDTQYF; d_gene: NA; abundance: NA; j_gene: TRBJ2-3; v_gene: TRBV11-2
CDR3nt: TGTGCCAGCAGCCCGACGGGACAGGGGATTGAAAAACTGTTTTTT; CDR3aa: CASSPTGQGIEKLFF; d_gene: TRBD1; abundance: NA; j_gene: TRBJ1-4; v_gene: TRBV5-4
CDR3nt: TGTGCCAGCAGTTTGTCAACAGGTTCCTTCTATGGCTACACCTTC; CDR3aa: CASSLSTGSFYGYTF; d_gene: NA; abundance: NA; j_gene: TRBJ1-2; v_gene: TRBV6-5
CDR3nt: TGTGCCAGCTCACCACCTGCAGGGGATGAGCAGTACTTC; CDR3aa: CASSPPAGDEQYF; d_gene: NA; abundance: NA; j_gene: TRBJ2-7; v_gene: TRBV18
CDR3nt: TGTGCCACCAGCAGAGTGAAACGGAATGAAAAACTGTTTTTT; CDR3aa: CATSRVKRNEKLFF; d_gene: NA; abundance: NA; j_gene: TRBJ1-4; v_gene: TRBV15